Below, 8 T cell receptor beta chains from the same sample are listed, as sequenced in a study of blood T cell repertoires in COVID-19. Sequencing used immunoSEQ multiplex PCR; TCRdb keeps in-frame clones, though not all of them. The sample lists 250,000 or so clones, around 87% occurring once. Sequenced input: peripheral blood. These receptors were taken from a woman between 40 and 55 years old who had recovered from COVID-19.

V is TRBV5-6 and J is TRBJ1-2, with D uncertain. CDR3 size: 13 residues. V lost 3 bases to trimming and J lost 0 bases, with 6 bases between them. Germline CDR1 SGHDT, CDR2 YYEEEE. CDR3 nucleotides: TGTGCCAGCAGCTACAGATCTAACTATGGCTACACCTTC. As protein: CASSYRSNYGYTF.

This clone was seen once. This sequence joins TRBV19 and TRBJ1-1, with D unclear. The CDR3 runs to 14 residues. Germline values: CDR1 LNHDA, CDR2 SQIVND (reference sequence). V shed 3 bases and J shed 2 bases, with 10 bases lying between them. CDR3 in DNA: TGTGCCAGTAGTATTGGCCAGTTAAACACTGAAGCTTTCTTT. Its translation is CASSIGQLNTEAFF.

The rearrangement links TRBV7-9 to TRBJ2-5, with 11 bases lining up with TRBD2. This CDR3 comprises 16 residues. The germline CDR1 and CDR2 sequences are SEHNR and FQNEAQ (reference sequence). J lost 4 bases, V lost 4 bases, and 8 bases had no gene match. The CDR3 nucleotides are TGTGCCAGCAGCTCATCCGGGACTAGCGGCGGAGAGACCCAGTACTTC. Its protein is CASSSSGTSGGETQYF.

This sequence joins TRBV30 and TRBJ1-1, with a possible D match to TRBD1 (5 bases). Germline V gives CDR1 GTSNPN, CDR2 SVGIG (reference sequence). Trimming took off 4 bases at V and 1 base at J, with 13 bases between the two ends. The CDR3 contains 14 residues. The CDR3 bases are TGTGCCTGGACCCATTGGAGGGGGAACACTGAAGCTTTCTTT. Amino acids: CAWTHWRGNTEAFF.

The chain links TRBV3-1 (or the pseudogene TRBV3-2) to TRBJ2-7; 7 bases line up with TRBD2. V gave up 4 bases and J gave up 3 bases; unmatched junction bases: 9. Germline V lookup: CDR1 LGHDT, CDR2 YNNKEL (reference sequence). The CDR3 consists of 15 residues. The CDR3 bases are TGTGCCAGCAGCCCATTTAGCGGGCTGATCTACGAGCAGTACTTC. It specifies CASSPFSGLIYEQYF.

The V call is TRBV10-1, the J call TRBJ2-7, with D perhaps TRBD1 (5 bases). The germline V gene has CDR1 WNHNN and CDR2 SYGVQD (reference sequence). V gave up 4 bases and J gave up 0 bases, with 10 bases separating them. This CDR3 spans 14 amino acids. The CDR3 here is CASSGQLGSYEQYF. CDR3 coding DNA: TGCGCCAGCAGTGGACAGCTAGGCTCCTACGAGCAGTACTTC.

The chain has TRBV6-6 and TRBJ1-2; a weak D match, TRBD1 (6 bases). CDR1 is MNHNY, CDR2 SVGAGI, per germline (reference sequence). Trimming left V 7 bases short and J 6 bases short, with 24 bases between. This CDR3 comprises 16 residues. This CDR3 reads CASTLLIGQRPDGYTF. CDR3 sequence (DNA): TGTGCCAGCACCCTTCTTATCGGACAGCGACCCGATGGCTACACCTTC.

The CDR3 DNA reads as TGCGCCAGCAGCCTTTCGGCCTCAGGCACTGAAGCTTTCTTT. Its protein product is CASSLSASGTEAFF. The gene calls are TRBV5-1 and TRBJ1-1; D is ambiguous. This CDR3 is 14 amino acids long. V lost 4 bases and J lost 4, with 14 bases in between. Germline CDR1 is SGHRS and CDR2 is YFSETQ. Full variable domain (missing parts from reference TRBV5-1 and TRBJ1-1): KAGVTQTPRYLIKTRGQQVTLSCSPISGHRSVSWYQQTPGQGLQFLFEYFSETQRNKGNFPGRFSGRQFSNSRSEMNVSTLELGDSALYLCASSLSASGTEAFFGQGTRLTVV.